This entry lists 2 T cell receptor beta chains sequenced from one sample in a study of cytomegalovirus exposure and HLA in healthy donors. Primers included in the PCR were 60 Vbeta and 13 Jbeta primers. Sequenced by immunoSEQ multiplex PCR; TCRdb stores in-frame clones only, minus some. The data hold almost 200,000 clones, with around 81% observed a single time. The sample comprised PBMCs. Receptor source: a man younger than 40 in good health and CMV-seronegative.

This sequence joins TRBV21-1 and TRBJ2-7; the table names TRBD1, a call not compared with the DNA. TRBV21-1 is an annotated pseudogene. This CDR3 comprises 14 residues. In DNA form, the CDR3 reads TGTGCCAGCAGTCATAGTACAGGGGGCTACGAGCAGTACTTC. It yields the protein CASSHSTGGYEQYF.

This clone was found a few times. The chain employs TRBV2 and TRBJ2-7; TRBD1 agrees at 7 bases. CDR1 SNHLY and CDR2 FYNNEI come from the germline V gene. Trimming removed 6 bases from V and 7 bases from J; junction bases left unmatched: 15. This CDR3 contains 15 residues. CDR3 sequence: CASSRVGTESFEQYF. For the CDR3, the DNA is TGTGCCAGCAGCCGAGTCGGGACAGAGTCCTTTGAGCAGTACTTC.